Sequencing of this T cell receptor (beta chain) was carried out in a study of blood T cells in healthy people across ages. The study's findings and limits: As age increased, TCR beta diversity per million T cells fell in a roughly linear fashion. Expanded clonotype changes were possibly confounded by unknown donor CMV status. TCR beta diversity correlated strongly with naive T cell percentage.

Peripheral blood, about 9.3 milliliters per donor, was collected. PCR was performed a second time for roughly 7 to 12 cycles using a sample-barcoded 5' primer and a J-beta primer mix. TCRdb re-derived calls from the 5' RACE reads in MiXCR, one entry per CDR3 protein. This sample yields 850,000 to 1,000,000 distinct CDR3 sequences, of which around 49% are seen a single time; 13% belongs to the top ten. The germline gives CDR1 SGHTA, CDR2 FQGNSA. The V and J ends lost 5 bases and 6 bases respectively, with 11 bases between them. The CDR3 is 14 residues long. This clonotype was found many times. Its antigen is not identified.

The sequence was obtained from a man younger than 40 in good health. The rearrangement uses TRBV7-2 and TRBJ1-6; D remains ambiguous. Sequenced input: blood. The CDR3 DNA is TGTGCCAGCAGCCCGAACGGGCTTAATTCACCCCTCCACTTT. Its protein is CASSPNGLNSPLHF.